The clone carrying this T cell receptor beta chain appeared a single time. Antigen unknown. The time point is: week 11, during vaccination. Vaccine doses each comprised 300 ug of mutant IDH1 20-mer peptide, with topical imiquimod. Using immunoSEQ multiplex PCR, the repertoire was profiled, and TCRdb retains in-frame clones only, with some absent. Of tens of thousands of clones in the sample, roughly 84% were seen once. The sample comes from a study of a mutant IDH1 vaccine in newly diagnosed glioma. Study in general: Vaccines were begun 4-6 weeks after radiotherapy alone, or with temozolomide cycles.

Germline CDR1 is SGHVS and CDR2 is FQNEAQ. The CDR3 runs to 14 residues. V lost 4 bases, J lost 3 bases, and 13 bases lay in between. The sequence was collected from a man aged 35 to 55 with glioma. The rearrangement uses TRBV7-8 and TRBJ2-7; the D gene is possibly TRBD1 (5 bases). Material: PBMCs, obtained from a glioma patient whose treatment included an IDH1 peptide vaccine. The CDR3: CASSYLTVGYEQYF. CDR3 sequence (DNA): TGTGCCAGCAGCTACCTGACAGTTGGCTACGAGCAGTACTTC.